This T cell receptor (beta chain) appears in the sequencing data of a study of shared clonotypes between healthy human individuals. General study findings and limits: The authors expected sequencing depth to affect clonotype sharing among donors.

This CDR3 is 19 amino acids long. Germline CDR1 SGHDT, CDR2 YYEEEE. Trimming pared 0 bases from V and 1 base from J, leaving 19 bases between. Turning to this clone: Its antigen is unknown.

TCRdb's copy holds only in-frame clones and misses some; the assay was immunoSEQ multiplex PCR. The sample lists fewer than 650,000 clones, about 79% occurring once. This chain joins TRBV5-6 and TRBJ2-2; TRBD2 might be the D (5 bases). This receptor was taken from a woman aged 40 to 50 in good health. Some clones in this sample may be carry-over from other donors' samples. Material for sequencing was PBMCs. The CDR3 sequence is CASSLVSSLTGLNTGELFF. The CDR3 DNA sequence: TGTGCCAGCAGCTTGGTCTCTTCTTTAACCGGACTGAACACCGGGGAGCTGTTTTTT. The variable domain in full, with the rest retrieved from reference TRBV5-6 and TRBJ2-2, is DAGVTQSPTHLIKTRGQQVTLRCSPKSGHDTVSWYQQALGQGPQFIFQYYEEEERQRGNFPDRFSGHQFPNYSSELNVNALLLGDSALYLCASSLVSSLTGLNTGELFFGEGSRLTVL.